These T cell receptor beta chains were read from a single sample in a study of blood T cell repertoires in COVID-19. TCRdb's copy holds only in-frame clones and misses some; the assay was immunoSEQ multiplex PCR. This sample has more than 90,000 clones; 72% occur once, and the top ten carry around 24%. Sequencing was performed on peripheral blood. Every receptor here comes from a woman aged 55-69 years in a cohort sampled during active or convalescent COVID-19. Both conserved end residues are part of each CDR3. A D gene is named only where the DNA matches it firmly. Not all rows give a size; the values are once, few, many and, for expanded clones, a class.

>TRBV19|TRBJ1-5|.|.
TGTGCCAGTAGTTGGGGCAGTAGCAATCAGCCCCAGCATTTT
CASSWGSSNQPQHF
>TRBV12-3/TRBV12-4|TRBJ1-1|once|.
TGTGCCAGCAGTTTAGACAGGGTGGCTGAAGCTTTCTTT
CASSLDRVAEAFF
>TRBV6-5|TRBJ1-6|.|.
TGTGCCAGCAGTTTTCAGGATCCCTCCTATAATTCACCCCTCCACTTT
CASSFQDPSYNSPLHF
>TRBV5-1|TRBJ1-3|few|TRBD1
TGCGCCAGCAGCTTGGCCGGACAGGGAGGCTCTGGAAACACCATATATTTT
CASSLAGQGGSGNTIYF
>TRBV21-1|TRBJ1-2|.|.
TGTGCCAGCAGCAGCCTAACAGGGGGCGCGGTGGGTGGCTACACCTTC
CASSSLTGGAVGGYTF
>TRBV10-3|TRBJ2-1|.|TRBD2
TGTGCCATCAGTGATAGGGAGCGGGGAATCTACAATGAGCAGTTCTTC
CAISDRERGIYNEQFF
>TRBV5-1|TRBJ2-7|.|TRBD1
TGCGCCAGCAGCCCGGAAGGGGGCCCCTCTACGGAGCAGTACTTC
CASSPEGGPSTEQYF
>TRBV10-3|TRBJ2-1|few|TRBD2
TGTGCCATCAGTGAGGCGACTAGCGGGGGGGCCCCCTACAATGAGCAGTTCTTC
CAISEATSGGAPYNEQFF
>TRBV30|TRBJ1-1|.|.
TGTGCCTGTGCAGGCTTGAACACTGAAGCTTTCTTT
CACAGLNTEAFF
>TRBV18|TRBJ2-3|.|.
TGTGCCAGCTCGCGCGAGAGGGGGTCAGATACGCAGTATTTT
CASSRERGSDTQYF
>TRBV14|TRBJ2-7|few|TRBD2
TGTGCCAGCAGCCCCCACGGGTTAGGCCGGGAGGGCGAGCAGTACTTC
CASSPHGLGREGEQYF
>TRBV30|TRBJ1-2|.|TRBD1
TGTGCCTGGGAACAGGGGGCGGGAGGCTACACCTTC
CAWEQGAGGYTF
>TRBV3-1/TRBV3-2|TRBJ2-1|.|TRBD2
TGTGCCAGCAGCCAAGAAGGGACTAGCGGGGGGTCCTACAATGAGCAGTTCTTC
CASSQEGTSGGSYNEQFF
>TRBV6-5|TRBJ1-2|.|TRBD1
TGTGCCAGCAGTTTGGACAGGGCAGCTAACTATGGCTACACCTTC
CASSLDRAANYGYTF
>TRBV2|TRBJ1-2|.|.
TGTGCCAGGAGGGGGGGTATGGAAGGCTACACCTTC
CARRGGMEGYTF
>TRBV18|TRBJ1-5|.|.
TGTGCCAGCTCACCACAGGGGAATAGCAATCAGCCCCAGCATTTT
CASSPQGNSNQPQHF
>TRBV6-6|TRBJ1-5|.|TRBD1
TGTGCCAGCAGTCCGGGACAGGGTATCGGAGGCAATCAGCCCCAGCATTTT
CASSPGQGIGGNQPQHF
>TRBV3-1/TRBV3-2|TRBJ2-2|few|.
TGTGCCAGCAGCCATCGGAGGGTGATCGGGGAGCTGTTTTTT
CASSHRRVIGELFF
>TRBV6-5|TRBJ1-6|.|TRBD1
TGTGCCAGCAGTTACAGGGGACAGGGGGAAAATTCACCCCTCCACTTT
CASSYRGQGENSPLHF
>TRBV19|TRBJ2-7|few|TRBD1
TGTGCCAGTAGTAGAGGGACAGATCTGAAGTACGAGCAGTACTTC
CASSRGTDLKYEQYF
>TRBV27|TRBJ1-6|.|.
TGTGCCAGCAGTTTCTCAGGGAATAGTTCACCCCTCCACTTT
CASSFSGNSSPLHF
>TRBV28|TRBJ1-5|.|.
TGTGCCAGCAGTTTATACCGACAGTCCTATAGCAATCAGCCCCAGCATTTT
CASSLYRQSYSNQPQHF
>TRBV9|TRBJ2-1|.|TRBD2
TGTGCCAGCAGCGCGGGACTAGCGGGGCGACATGGAGAGCAGTTCTTC
CASSAGLAGRHGEQFF
>TRBV4-2|TRBJ2-1|.|.
TGTGCCAGCAGCCAAGGTGAGGGCTGGACCTCCTACAATGAGCAGTTCTTC
CASSQGEGWTSYNEQFF
>TRBV9|TRBJ1-2|.|.
TGTGCCAGCAGCGTCGGGACATCCTATGGCTACACCTTC
CASSVGTSYGYTF
>TRBV4-2|TRBJ2-7|once|.
TGTGCCAGCAGCCTACGGCTGAGTGGGGGCGACGAGCAGTACTTC
CASSLRLSGGDEQYF
>TRBV6-6|TRBJ2-3|.|TRBD2
TGTGCCAGCAGGCTACTAGCGGGGGGGCCAGATACGCAGTATTTT
CASRLLAGGPDTQYF
>TRBV27|TRBJ1-2|once|TRBD1
TGTGCCAGCAGCAAGGCCAGCGGACAGGGAAGAGGCTACACCTTC
CASSKASGQGRGYTF
>TRBV5-4|TRBJ2-3|.|.
TGTGCCAGCAGCTTGGGGGCGCCAGGTAGCACAGATACGCAGTATTTT
CASSLGAPGSTDTQYF